The subject of this entry is one T cell receptor (beta chain). Per the original data handling: Using reference gene primer amplification, nucleated cell counts were estimated. The data were produced by immunoSEQ multiplex PCR, yet TCRdb's version contains in-frame clones alone and is incomplete. That table furnishes V, J and clone size, whereas the DNA furnished D and trimming. The table shows about 130,000 clones, with around three quarters occurring only once. The V gene's germline CDR1 is SGHTS and CDR2 YDEGEE. V lost 2 bases and J lost 2; bases outside the gene matches: 16. This CDR3 is built from 19 residues. This record comes from a study of blood T cell repertoires in COVID-19. Study details: From the United States, Italy and Spain came samples of acute and convalescent COVID-19. In each case, the material was cDNA or gDNA derived from T cells, B-cell-depleted T cells, or PBMCs.

Sequencing was done on a sample of peripheral blood. This TCR derives from a human donor in a cohort sampled during active COVID-19. This chain joins TRBV5-8 and TRBJ2-7; the match to TRBD2 covers 10 bases. CDR3 in amino acids: CASSFGAGPSGGSPYEQYF. DNA of the CDR3: TGTGCCAGCAGCTTTGGAGCGGGGCCTAGCGGGGGTTCGCCCTACGAGCAGTACTTC.